This is a list of T cell receptor beta chains from one sample in a study of cytotoxic CD8 clonotypes in ibrutinib-treated CLL. The table came from immunoSEQ multiplex PCR; TCRdb's copy has only in-frame clones and leaves some out. The sample comprises 270,000 or so clones, around 77% of which are singletons, and around 5.3% rests with the top ten. Here the sequenced sample was PBMCs, taken at disease progression, from a patient treated with ibrutinib. The receptors originated from a human donor with chronic lymphocytic leukemia. Each CDR3 is given with its conserved first and last residue. The order of the fields is CDR3 protein, CDR3 DNA, D gene, V gene, J gene, clone size. A D gene is named only where the DNA matches it firmly. Clone size, where shown, is once, few, many, or a class for clones that have expanded.

cdr3_aa: CSVYGVGGHSPNYGYTF; cdr3_nt: TGCAGCGTATATGGGGTTGGGGGACACTCCCCTAACTATGGCTACACCTTC; d_call: NA; v_call: TRBV29-1; j_call: TRBJ1-2; clone_size: once
cdr3_aa: CASSPRIGEGEQFF; cdr3_nt: TGTGCCAGCAGCCCGAGGATAGGGGAGGGTGAGCAGTTCTTC; d_call: TRBD2; v_call: TRBV7-2; j_call: TRBJ2-1; clone_size: NA
cdr3_aa: CASSPASTDTQYF; cdr3_nt: TGTGCCAGCAGCCCCGCGTCGACAGATACGCAGTATTTT; d_call: NA; v_call: TRBV13; j_call: TRBJ2-3; clone_size: NA
cdr3_aa: CASSGWDRGNQPQHF; cdr3_nt: TGTGCCAGCAGTGGATGGGACAGGGGCAATCAGCCCCAGCATTTT; d_call: TRBD1; v_call: TRBV2; j_call: TRBJ1-5; clone_size: NA
cdr3_aa: CASSGELGRGKLNTEAFF; cdr3_nt: TGTGCCAGCAGTGGGGAGCTAGGCAGGGGGAAACTGAACACTGAAGCTTTCTTT; d_call: TRBD1; v_call: TRBV2; j_call: TRBJ1-1; clone_size: NA
cdr3_aa: CASSSLYYGYTF; cdr3_nt: TGTGCCAGCAGTTCCCTGTACTATGGCTACACCTTC; d_call: NA; v_call: TRBV28; j_call: TRBJ1-2; clone_size: NA
cdr3_aa: CASSQDGIGSVFGYGYTF; cdr3_nt: TGTGCCAGCAGCCAAGATGGAATAGGGTCGGTGTTCGGCTATGGCTACACCTTC; d_call: NA; v_call: TRBV14; j_call: TRBJ1-2; clone_size: NA
cdr3_aa: CASSVRTSGRVHEQFF; cdr3_nt: TGTGCCAGCAGCGTTAGAACTAGCGGGAGGGTCCATGAGCAGTTCTTC; d_call: TRBD2; v_call: TRBV5-6; j_call: TRBJ2-1; clone_size: NA
cdr3_aa: CASSEIYVGGTEAFF; cdr3_nt: TGTGCCAGCAGTGAAATTTACGTGGGGGGCACTGAAGCTTTCTTT; d_call: NA; v_call: TRBV2; j_call: TRBJ1-1; clone_size: NA
cdr3_aa: CASRPWRNNQPQHF; cdr3_nt: TGTGCCAGCAGACCTTGGAGAAACAATCAGCCCCAGCATTTT; d_call: NA; v_call: TRBV28; j_call: TRBJ1-5; clone_size: NA
cdr3_aa: CASSHRGNTEAFF; cdr3_nt: TGTGCCAGCAGTCACAGGGGGAACACTGAAGCTTTCTTT; d_call: TRBD1; v_call: TRBV6-1; j_call: TRBJ1-1; clone_size: NA
cdr3_aa: CASSAGLARAGELFF; cdr3_nt: TGCGCCAGCAGCGCGGGACTAGCAAGGGCCGGGGAGCTGTTTTTT; d_call: TRBD2; v_call: TRBV5-1; j_call: TRBJ2-2; clone_size: NA
cdr3_aa: CASTSSPRDTQYF; cdr3_nt: TGTGCCAGCACTTCTTCCCCTAGGGATACGCAGTATTTT; d_call: NA; v_call: TRBV5-4; j_call: TRBJ2-3; clone_size: NA
cdr3_aa: CASSLTGGNQPQHF; cdr3_nt: TGTGCCAGCAGCCTAACAGGGGGGAATCAGCCCCAGCATTTT; d_call: TRBD1; v_call: TRBV11-2; j_call: TRBJ1-5; clone_size: few
cdr3_aa: CASSPGLAVNNEQFF; cdr3_nt: TGTGCCAGCAGCCCCGGACTAGCGGTTAACAATGAGCAGTTCTTC; d_call: TRBD2; v_call: TRBV7-3; j_call: TRBJ2-1; clone_size: few
cdr3_aa: CASTQSPRGGQPQHF; cdr3_nt: TGTGCCAGCACCCAAAGCCCGCGCGGGGGACAGCCCCAGCATTTT; d_call: NA; v_call: TRBV6-1; j_call: TRBJ1-5; clone_size: NA
cdr3_aa: CASSLVGRGGDTQYF; cdr3_nt: TGCGCCAGCAGCTTGGTGGGCAGGGGAGGAGATACGCAGTATTTT; d_call: NA; v_call: TRBV5-1; j_call: TRBJ2-3; clone_size: NA
cdr3_aa: CASSLQPTNYGYTF; cdr3_nt: TGCGCCAGCAGCTTGCAGCCAACTAACTATGGCTACACCTTC; d_call: NA; v_call: TRBV5-1; j_call: TRBJ1-2; clone_size: NA
cdr3_aa: CASSVDGGGWETQYF; cdr3_nt: TGTGCCAGCAGCGTAGATGGAGGAGGGTGGGAGACCCAGTACTTC; d_call: NA; v_call: TRBV9; j_call: TRBJ2-5; clone_size: NA
cdr3_aa: CASSERRRMNTEAFF; cdr3_nt: TGTGCCAGCAGTGAAAGACGCCGCATGAACACTGAAGCTTTCTTT; d_call: NA; v_call: TRBV2; j_call: TRBJ1-1; clone_size: NA
cdr3_aa: CAIMGQGALSPQHF; cdr3_nt: TGTGCCATAATGGGACAGGGGGCCTTATCCCCCCAGCATTTT; d_call: TRBD1; v_call: TRBV28; j_call: TRBJ1-5; clone_size: NA